The 22 T cell receptor beta chains listed next were all sequenced from one sample in a study of cytomegalovirus exposure and HLA in healthy donors. The PCR employed 60 Vbeta primers together with 13 Jbeta primers. Method: immunoSEQ multiplex PCR; TCRdb's copy keeps in-frame clones and lacks some. The table includes tens of thousands of clones, approximately 80% detected once. What was sequenced was PBMCs. The source is a woman aged 40 to 50 in good health and CMV-seronegative.

The CDR3 sequence: CASSPVPYEQYF. The CDR3 region has the DNA TGTGCCAGCAGCCCTGTCCCCTACGAGCAGTACTTC. V and J are TRBV11-2 and TRBJ2-7; D remains unclear. Trimming cost V 5 bases and J 2 bases, with 7 bases left between them. The CDR3 totals 12 residues. Germline V gives CDR1 SGHAT, CDR2 FQNNGV.

V gene TRBV28 combines with J gene TRBJ2-3; TRBD2 aligns across 12 bases. The V gene end was trimmed by 5 bases and the J gene end by 6 bases; junction bases not matched to a gene: 6. The CDR3 runs to 15 residues. In germline, CDR1 is MDHEN, CDR2 SYDVKM. CDR3 sequence: CASSETSGRLDTQYF. CDR3 DNA: TGTGCCAGCAGTGAAACTAGCGGGAGGTTGGATACGCAGTATTTT.

This clone was seen only once. The chain combines TRBV14 with TRBJ2-3, with a weak D call TRBD2 (5 bases). The germline V gene has CDR1 SGHDN and CDR2 FVKESK. The V gene lost 0 bases and the J gene lost 11 bases, with 12 bases spanning the gap. The CDR3 extends over 13 amino acids. In DNA form, the CDR3 reads TGTGCCAGCAGCCAAGAGATACGGGGTATGCAGTATTTT. It yields the protein CASSQEIRGMQYF.

This chain connects TRBV5-1 to TRBJ2-1; 9 bases match TRBD2. The J segment lost 7 bases and the V segment lost 5 bases, leaving 10 bases of the junction unmatched. Germline CDR1 reads SGHRS; CDR2 reads YFSETQ. The CDR3 runs to 15 residues. CDR3 coding DNA: TGCGCCAGCAGGAAGCGGGAGGACCCAAGGAATGAGCAGTTCTTC. It yields the protein CASRKREDPRNEQFF.

This clone is a singleton in its sample. The J gene is TRBJ2-2, the V gene TRBV19; 8 bases line up with TRBD2. The V gene's germline CDR1 is LNHDA and CDR2 SQIVND (reference sequence). The CDR3 spans 18 residues. V shed 4 bases and J 0 bases; nucleotides not matched to a gene: 10. The CDR3 region has the DNA TGTGCCAGTAGTACCACAACCTTAGCGGGGCCGAACACCGGGGAGCTGTTTTTT. This gives the protein CASSTTTLAGPNTGELFF.

V usage is TRBV10-3 and J usage is TRBJ2-5; tentative D call: TRBD2 (6 bases). The CDR3 consists of 15 residues. V was shortened by 3 bases and J by 5 bases, with 16 bases between the two germline ends. Germline V gene lookup returns CDR1 ENHRY and CDR2 SYGVKD. The CDR3 sequence: CAISDPGLHRETQYF. The CDR3 coding sequence is TGTGCCATCAGTGACCCGGGACTTCACAGGGAGACCCAGTACTTC.

The chain is built from TRBV19 and TRBJ2-3; 12 nucleotides agree with TRBD2. Trimming removed 5 bases from V and 14 bases from J; junction bases left unmatched: 8. Germline CDR1 is LNHDA and CDR2 is SQIVND (reference sequence). The CDR3 runs to 13 residues. CDR3 DNA: TGTGCCAGTAGTTCTAGCGGGAGGGGTCTTCGGTATTTT. The encoded protein is CASSSSGRGLRYF.

This clone has a handful of counts. The CDR3 DNA reads as TGTGCCAGTAGCCACAGGGGCGCCACTCCTGAAGCTTTCTTT. As protein: CASSHRGATPEAFF. The gene calls are TRBV19 and TRBJ1-1, with 7 bases matching TRBD1. The CDR3 length is 14 residues. Germline loops: CDR1 LNHDA, CDR2 SQIVND (reference sequence). The ends lost 6 bases at V and 6 bases at J; junction bases unmatched: 10.

The rearrangement joins TRBV10-1 to TRBJ2-7; weak D call: TRBD1 (5 bases). Germline V gene data show CDR1 as WNHNN and CDR2 as SYGVQD (reference sequence). V was clipped by 6 bases and J by 3 bases, with 12 bases between them. The CDR3 is 13 amino acids. DNA of the CDR3: TGCGCCAGCAGCCTCTCAGGGAACTACGAGCAGTACTTC. Translating gives CASSLSGNYEQYF.

The chain employs TRBV19 and TRBJ2-2; 9 positions match TRBD2. The CDR3 has 15 residues. In germline, CDR1 is LNHDA, CDR2 SQIVND (reference sequence). Unmatched junction bases numbered 3, after V lost 6 bases and J lost 1 base. CDR3 sequence (DNA): TGTGCCAGTAGGGTAGCGGGGGTGAACACCGGGGAGCTGTTTTTT. The encoded protein is CASRVAGVNTGELFF.

V gene TRBV4-3 combines with J gene TRBJ1-5; 7 positions match TRBD1. Trimming removed 6 bases from V and 0 bases from J; junction bases left unmatched: 5. This CDR3 spans 15 amino acids. CDR1 is LGHNA, CDR2 YSLEER, per germline. The DNA for the CDR3 is TGCGCCAGCAGGGACAGGCTTTTTAGCAATCAGCCCCAGCATTTT. It is translated as CASRDRLFSNQPQHF.

V usage is TRBV28 and J usage is TRBJ2-5; 7 nucleotides line up with TRBD1. In germline, CDR1 is MDHEN, CDR2 SYDVKM. After removal of 5 bases from V and 2 bases from J, the junction contained 5 bases not matched to a gene. CDR3 size: 14 residues. The CDR3 loop is CASSGGQPQETQYF. CDR3 nucleotides: TGTGCCAGCAGTGGGGGACAGCCGCAAGAGACCCAGTACTTC.

The chain joins TRBV7-2 to TRBJ2-6; a possible D gene is TRBD2 (6 bases). V lost 3 bases, J lost 0 bases, and 18 bases lay in between. CDR1 and CDR2 from the germline V gene are SGHTA and FQGNSA. The CDR3 is made up of 19 amino acids. CDR3 bases: TGTGCCAGCAGCTTCCCGGTTGGAGGGCTGAGCTCTGGGGCCAACGTCCTGACTTTC. The encoded protein is CASSFPVGGLSSGANVLTF.

The chain couples TRBV9 to TRBJ1-1; 8 nucleotides align to TRBD1. Germline loops: CDR1 SGDLS, CDR2 YYNGEE. The CDR3 sequence is 14 residues long. J gave up 5 bases and V 4 bases, and 7 bases lay outside the gene matches. The CDR3 nucleotides read TGTGCCAGCAGCTTCACGGACAGGGTAACTGAAGCTTTCTTT. As protein: CASSFTDRVTEAFF.

The chain couples TRBV5-1 to TRBJ2-2, with 11 bases lining up with TRBD2. V dropped 4 bases and J dropped 4; count of bases not matched to a gene: 6. This CDR3 has 16 residues. Germline CDR1 and CDR2: SGHRS and YFSETQ. The DNA for the CDR3 is TGCGCCAGCAGCGCAAATAGCGGGAGGGCCACCGGGGAGCTGTTTTTT. Translating gives CASSANSGRATGELFF.

The V gene is TRBV7-6, the J gene TRBJ2-1; D is perhaps TRBD2 (5 bases). The CDR3 has 15 amino acids. Trimming cost V 0 bases and J 3 bases, with 9 bases left between them. The germline CDR1 and CDR2 sequences are SGHVS and FNYEAQ. The CDR3 here is CASSLAESGYNEQFF. The CDR3 nucleotides are TGTGCCAGCAGCTTAGCGGAGAGCGGCTACAATGAGCAGTTCTTC.

This chain connects TRBV11-2 to TRBJ2-2; 12 nucleotides align to TRBD2. The ends lost 1 base at V and 4 bases at J; junction bases unmatched: 7. The CDR3 is made up of 18 amino acids. Germline CDR1 reads SGHAT; CDR2 reads FQNNGV. The CDR3 DNA sequence: TGTGCCAGCAGCTTAGGCGCTAGCGGGAGGGCGACCACCGGGGAGCTGTTTTTT. Its translation is CASSLGASGRATTGELFF.

The rearrangement links TRBV27 to TRBJ2-7; 13 bases are a match to TRBD2. Germline CDR1 reads MNHEY; CDR2 reads SMNVEV (reference sequence). The CDR3 is 14 amino acids. The V gene end was trimmed by 3 bases and the J gene end by 8 bases; junction bases not matched to a gene: 4. CDR3 loop: CASSFRTSGSQQYF. CDR3 nucleotide sequence: TGTGCCAGCAGTTTTCGGACTAGCGGGAGTCAGCAGTACTTC.

This chain connects TRBV10-3 to TRBJ2-1; 9 bases align to TRBD2. CDR1 is ENHRY and CDR2 is SYGVKD in the germline V gene. The CDR3 is 17 amino acids. V lost 0 bases and J lost 4; bases outside the gene matches: 7. The CDR3: CAISESRTGLAYNEQFF. In nucleotides, the CDR3 is TGTGCCATCAGTGAGTCTAGGACCGGACTAGCGTACAATGAGCAGTTCTTC.

The V gene is TRBV7-9, the J gene TRBJ1-2; D remains unclear. This CDR3 region has 14 residues. V lost 0 bases and J lost 6, with 11 bases in between. Germline V CDR1 and CDR2: SEHNR, FQNEAQ (reference sequence). The CDR3 spells CASSLARPSDGYTF. The CDR3 DNA follows: TGTGCCAGCAGCTTAGCCCGACCAAGCGATGGCTACACCTTC.

The chain couples TRBV9 to TRBJ1-4; D may be TRBD1 (5 bases). Germline V gene data show CDR1 as SGDLS and CDR2 as YYNGEE. CDR3 length equals 13 residues. Trimming pared 3 bases from V and 4 bases from J, leaving 7 bases between. The chain's CDR3 is CASSAGLNEKLFF. The DNA of the CDR3 is TGTGCCAGCAGCGCGGGACTTAATGAAAAACTGTTTTTT.

This clone is a singleton in its sample. The chain recombines TRBV19 with TRBJ2-3; 8 bases are a match to TRBD2. This CDR3 has 14 residues. Germline-derived CDR1 and CDR2 are LNHDA and SQIVND (reference sequence). The junction had 8 bases not matched to a gene; V was cut back by 7 bases and J by 5 bases. The CDR3 nucleotides read TGTGCCAGTAAGGGTAGCGGGAACCTAGATACGCAGTATTTT. It is translated as CASKGSGNLDTQYF. Complete variable domain (other parts from reference TRBV19 and TRBJ2-3): DGGITQSPKYLFRKEGQNVTLSCEQNLNHDAMYWYRQDPGQGLRLIYYSQIVNDFQKGDIAEGYSVSREKKESFPLTVTSAQKNPTAFYLCASKGSGNLDTQYFGPGTRLTVL.